The following is a T cell receptor (beta chain) sequence with its context. This clone was picked up one time. Its antigen target is currently unknown. Per-nucleotide qualities are absent, and no much larger clonotype sits a single base away. This entry comes from a study of blood T cell repertoires in COVID-19 (TCRdb year 2020). In the study overall: The collaborator samples originated in the United States, Italy and Spain and spanned the acute and convalescent phases of COVID-19. The prospective study material was composed of cDNA or gDNA derived from T cells, B-cell-depleted T cells, or PBMCs. Deeply sampled blood TCRbeta repertoires from subjects exposed to, actively infected with, or recovered from COVID-19 were included in the dataset. The repertoires were made available in a free public database intended to serve as a resource for research on the immune response to SARS-CoV-2. The samples were drawn from two sources: the first 160 participants of the ongoing ImmuneRACE study, and 1,200 or so subjects contributed by 6 global collaborators. Sample metadata almost always included a de-identified subject ID, COVID-19 status, age in years and sex. Where available, HLA class I and class II types were obtained from metadata supplied by the sample provider rather than from assay-based typing. What the authors observed across the whole study: How much clinical and demographic metadata was included differed by source and by participant, and the metadata was provided uncurated.

V gives up 2 bases and J gives up 7 bases, and the segment between their germline ends measures 14 bases. The CDR3 runs 14 amino acids, cysteine and phenylalanine included. Only the CDR3 part of the read is kept: 42 bases, read in frame from the first base. Taken from the germline V gene, the CDR1 and CDR2 loops are MNHEY and SVGAGI. The immunoSEQ Assay, a bias-controlled multiplex PCR, was used to amplify TCRbeta CDR3 regions from genomic DNA. The original pipeline was this. Within the assay, amplification of reference gene primers was used to estimate how many nucleated cells each sample contained. To quantify the absolute abundance of each unique TCRbeta CDR3 rearrangement, sequence reads were collapsed and filtered. Productive Simpson clonality was computed per sample as the square root of Simpson's diversity index over productive rearrangements. TCRdb took this table from immuneACCESS and kept in-frame rearrangements with V and J called. Such tables lack part of the clones; where checked against another copy, unresolved V genes explain under half of the gap, and the rest is unexplained. That table furnishes V, J and clone size, whereas the DNA furnished D and trimming. A total of about 29,000 clones appear in this sample, 84% of them only once. The leading ten clones occupy 9% to 10% of the sample.

Whole blood was collected in K2EDTA tubes by collaborating institutions according to the institutions' own protocols. For TCRbeta analysis, collaborator samples were shipped as frozen whole blood, as isolated PBMCs, or as DNA extracted from either sample type. Sequences were obtained from peripheral blood. The chain is made from TRBV6-5 and TRBJ1-2, with an unclear D gene assignment. This TCR derives from an elderly man with active COVID-19. The CDR3 amino acid sequence is: CASSYISGSGGYTF. The DNA is TGTGCCAGCAGTTACATTTCAGGTAGTGGTGGCTACACCTTC.